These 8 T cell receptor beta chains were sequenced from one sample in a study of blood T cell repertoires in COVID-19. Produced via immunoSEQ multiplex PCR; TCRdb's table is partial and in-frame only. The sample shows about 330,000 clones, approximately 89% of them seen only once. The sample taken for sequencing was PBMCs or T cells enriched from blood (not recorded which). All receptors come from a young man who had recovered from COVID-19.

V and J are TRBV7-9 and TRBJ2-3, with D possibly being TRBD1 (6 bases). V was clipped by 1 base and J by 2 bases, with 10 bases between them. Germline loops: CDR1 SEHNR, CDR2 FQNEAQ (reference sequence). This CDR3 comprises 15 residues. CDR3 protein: CASSLGGPPTDTQYF. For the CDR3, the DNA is TGTGCCAGCAGCTTAGGGGGGCCCCCCACAGATACGCAGTATTTT.

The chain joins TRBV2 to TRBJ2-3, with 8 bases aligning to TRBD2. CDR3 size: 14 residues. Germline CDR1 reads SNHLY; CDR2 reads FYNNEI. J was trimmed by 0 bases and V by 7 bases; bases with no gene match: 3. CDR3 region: CASTGGDSTDTQYF. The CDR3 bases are TGTGCCAGCACCGGGGGGGACAGCACAGATACGCAGTATTTT.

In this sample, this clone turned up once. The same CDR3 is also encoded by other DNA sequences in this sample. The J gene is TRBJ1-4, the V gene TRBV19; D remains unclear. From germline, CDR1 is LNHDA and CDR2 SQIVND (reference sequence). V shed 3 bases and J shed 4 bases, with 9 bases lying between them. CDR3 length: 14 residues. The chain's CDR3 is CASSIRSVNEKLFF. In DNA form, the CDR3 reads TGTGCCAGTAGTATTCGCTCAGTTAATGAAAAACTGTTTTTT.

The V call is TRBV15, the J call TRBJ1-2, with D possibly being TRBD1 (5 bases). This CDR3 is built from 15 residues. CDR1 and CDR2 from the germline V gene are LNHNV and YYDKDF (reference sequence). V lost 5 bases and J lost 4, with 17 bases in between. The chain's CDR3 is CATSGGAVGVYGYTF. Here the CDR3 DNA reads TGTGCCACCAGCGGCGGGGCAGTGGGAGTCTATGGCTACACCTTC. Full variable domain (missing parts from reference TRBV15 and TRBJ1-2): DAMVIQNPRYQVTQFGKPVTLSCSQTLNHNVMYWYQQKSSQAPKLLFHYYDKDFNNEADTPDNFQSRRPNTSFCFLDIRSPGLGDTAMYLCATSGGAVGVYGYTFGSGTRLTVV.

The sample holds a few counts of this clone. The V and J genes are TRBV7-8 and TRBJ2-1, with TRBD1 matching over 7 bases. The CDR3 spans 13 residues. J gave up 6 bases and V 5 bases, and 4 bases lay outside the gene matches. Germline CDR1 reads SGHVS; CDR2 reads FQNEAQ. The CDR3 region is CASSKDRINEQFF. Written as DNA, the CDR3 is TGTGCCAGCAGCAAGGACAGGATCAATGAGCAGTTCTTC.

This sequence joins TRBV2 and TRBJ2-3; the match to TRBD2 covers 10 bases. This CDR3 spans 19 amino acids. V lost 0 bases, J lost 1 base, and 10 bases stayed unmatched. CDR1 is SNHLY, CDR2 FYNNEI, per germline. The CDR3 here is CASSEALQASGGRTDTQYF. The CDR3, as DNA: TGTGCCAGCAGTGAAGCGCTTCAGGCTAGCGGGGGCCGCACAGATACGCAGTATTTT.

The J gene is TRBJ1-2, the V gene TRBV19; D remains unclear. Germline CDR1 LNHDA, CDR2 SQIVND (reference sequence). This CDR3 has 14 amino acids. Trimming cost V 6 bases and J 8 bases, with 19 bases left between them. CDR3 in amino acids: CASSRQTKTEGYTF. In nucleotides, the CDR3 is TGTGCCAGTAGCCGGCAGACTAAGACGGAGGGCTACACCTTC.

CDR3 sequence reads: CAWSVPRGYGSPLHF. The CDR3 DNA reads as TGTGCCTGGAGTGTACCACGGGGTTACGGTTCACCCCTCCACTTT. The chain carries TRBV30 and TRBJ1-6; D is uncertain. The ends were cut back, 0 bases at V and 9 bases at J, with 15 bases in the middle. Germline-derived CDR1 and CDR2 are GTSNPN and SVGIG (reference sequence). The CDR3 runs to 15 residues.